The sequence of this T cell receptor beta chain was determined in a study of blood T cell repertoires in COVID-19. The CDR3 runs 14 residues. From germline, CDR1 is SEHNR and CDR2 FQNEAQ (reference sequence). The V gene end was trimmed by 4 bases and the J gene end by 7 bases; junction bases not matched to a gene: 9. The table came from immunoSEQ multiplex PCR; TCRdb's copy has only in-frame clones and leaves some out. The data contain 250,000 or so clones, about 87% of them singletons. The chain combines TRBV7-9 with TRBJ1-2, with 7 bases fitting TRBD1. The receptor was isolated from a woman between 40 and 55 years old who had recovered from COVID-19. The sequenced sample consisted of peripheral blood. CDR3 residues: CASSYPGDRSGYTF. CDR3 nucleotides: TGTGCCAGCAGCTATCCCGGGGACAGAAGTGGCTACACCTTC.